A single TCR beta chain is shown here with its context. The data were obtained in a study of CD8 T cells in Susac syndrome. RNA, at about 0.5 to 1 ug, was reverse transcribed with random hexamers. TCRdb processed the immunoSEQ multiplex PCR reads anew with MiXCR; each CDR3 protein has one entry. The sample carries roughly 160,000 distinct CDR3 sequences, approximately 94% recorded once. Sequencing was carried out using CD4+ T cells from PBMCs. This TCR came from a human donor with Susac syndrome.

CDR3 DNA sequence: TGTGCCAGCAGTTTCGGGACAGGGGAGAAGTATGGCTACACCTTC. Amino acids: CASSFGTGEKYGYTF. This rearrangement joins TRBV6-6 to TRBJ1-2, with 10 bases aligning to TRBD1. This CDR3 contains 15 residues. CDR1 and CDR2 from the germline V gene are MNHNY and SVGAGI (reference sequence). J lost 5 bases, V lost 4 bases, and 7 bases had no gene match.